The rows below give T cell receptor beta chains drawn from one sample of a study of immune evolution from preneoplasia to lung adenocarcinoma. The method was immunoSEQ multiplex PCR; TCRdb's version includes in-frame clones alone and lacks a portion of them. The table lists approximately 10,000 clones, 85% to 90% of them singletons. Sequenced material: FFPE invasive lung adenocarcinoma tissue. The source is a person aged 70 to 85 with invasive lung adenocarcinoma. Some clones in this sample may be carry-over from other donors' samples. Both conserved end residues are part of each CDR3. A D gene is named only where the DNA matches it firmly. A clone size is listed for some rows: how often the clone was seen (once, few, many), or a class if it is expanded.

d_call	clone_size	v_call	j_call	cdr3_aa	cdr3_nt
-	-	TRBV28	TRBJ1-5	CASSSPKLGLSNQPQHF	TGTGCCAGCAGTTCCCCGAAGCTGGGTTTAAGCAATCAGCCCCAGCATTTT
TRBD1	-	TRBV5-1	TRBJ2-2	CASSPGTGWTGELFF	TGCGCCAGCAGCCCTGGGACAGGGTGGACCGGGGAGCTGTTTTTT
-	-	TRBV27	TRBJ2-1	CASSFGGGTYNEQFF	TGTGCCAGCAGTTTTGGTGGGGGAACCTACAATGAGCAGTTCTTC
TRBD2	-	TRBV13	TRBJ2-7	CASSSRGSGKPYEQYF	TGTGCCAGCAGCTCCCGGGGGAGCGGGAAGCCCTACGAGCAGTACTTC
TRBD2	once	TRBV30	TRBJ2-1	CAWRESGRGYNEQFF	TGTGCCTGGAGGGAAAGCGGGAGGGGTTACAATGAGCAGTTCTTC
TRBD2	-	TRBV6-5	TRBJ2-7	CASSYLTSGRIEQYF	TGTGCCAGCAGTTACCTGACTAGCGGGAGGATCGAGCAGTACTTC
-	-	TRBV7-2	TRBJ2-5	CASSLRQVEETQYF	TGTGCCAGCAGCTTAAGGCAGGTCGAAGAGACCCAGTACTTC
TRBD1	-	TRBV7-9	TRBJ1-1	CASSFGTGNTEAFF	TGTGCCAGCAGCTTCGGGACAGGGAACACTGAAGCTTTCTTT
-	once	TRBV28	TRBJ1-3	CASSMGGRDTIYF	TGTGCCAGCAGCATGGGGGGGAGAGACACCATATATTTT
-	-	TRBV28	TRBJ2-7	CASSPFLGNSYEQYF	TGTGCCAGCAGCCCATTTCTGGGAAACTCCTACGAGCAGTACTTC
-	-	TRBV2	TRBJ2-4	CASSEAGGWGRGAKNIQYF	TGTGCCAGCAGTGAAGCGGGGGGCTGGGGGCGGGGAGCCAAAAACATTCAGTACTTC
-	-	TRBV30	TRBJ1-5	CAWSGGGSNQPQHF	TGTGCCTGGAGTGGGGGGGGGAGCAATCAGCCCCAGCATTTT
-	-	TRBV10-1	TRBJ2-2	CASTLPTTGTGTGELFF	TGCGCCAGCACCTTACCCACTACAGGTACGGGGACCGGGGAGCTGTTTTTT